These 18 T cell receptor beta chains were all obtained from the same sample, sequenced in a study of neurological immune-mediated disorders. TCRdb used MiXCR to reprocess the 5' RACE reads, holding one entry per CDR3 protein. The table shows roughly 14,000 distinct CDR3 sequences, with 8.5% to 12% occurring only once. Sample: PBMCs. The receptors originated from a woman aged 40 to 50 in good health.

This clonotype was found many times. The DNA of the CDR3 is TGCAGTGCTAGAGATCGGACAGGGGGCGGGAACACCATATATTTT. Protein sequence: CSARDRTGGGNTIYF. The chain combines TRBV20-1 with TRBJ1-3, with 11 bases that match TRBD1. V gave up 0 bases and J gave up 7 bases; unmatched junction bases: 5. CDR3 length: 15 residues. Germline V lookup: CDR1 DFQATT, CDR2 SNEGSKA (reference sequence).

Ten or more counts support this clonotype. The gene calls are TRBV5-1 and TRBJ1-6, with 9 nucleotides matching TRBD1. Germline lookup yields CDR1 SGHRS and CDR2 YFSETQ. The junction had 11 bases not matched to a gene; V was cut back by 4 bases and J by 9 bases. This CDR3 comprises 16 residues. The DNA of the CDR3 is TGCGCCAGCAGCCTAACCAGTACAGGGGGCAGTTCACCCCTCCACTTT. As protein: CASSLTSTGGSSPLHF.

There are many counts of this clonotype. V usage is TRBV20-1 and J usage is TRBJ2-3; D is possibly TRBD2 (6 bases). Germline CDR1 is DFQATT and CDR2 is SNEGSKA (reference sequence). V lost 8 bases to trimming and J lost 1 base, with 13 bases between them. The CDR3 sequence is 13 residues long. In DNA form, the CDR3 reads TGCAGTAAGGGCGGGAAGGGCACAGATACGCAGTATTTT. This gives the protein CSKGGKGTDTQYF.

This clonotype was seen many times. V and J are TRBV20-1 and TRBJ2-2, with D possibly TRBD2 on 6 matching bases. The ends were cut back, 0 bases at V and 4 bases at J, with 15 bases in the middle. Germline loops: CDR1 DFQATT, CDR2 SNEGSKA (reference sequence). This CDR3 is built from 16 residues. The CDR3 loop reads CSARDMGGAITGELFF. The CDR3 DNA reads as TGCAGTGCTAGAGATATGGGGGGAGCGATCACCGGGGAGCTGTTTTTT.

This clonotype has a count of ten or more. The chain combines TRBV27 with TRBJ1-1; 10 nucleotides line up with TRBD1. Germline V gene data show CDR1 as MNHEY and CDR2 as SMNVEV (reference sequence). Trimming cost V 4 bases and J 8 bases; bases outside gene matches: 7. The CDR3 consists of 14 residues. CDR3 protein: CASSWDRGRSEAFF. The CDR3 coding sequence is TGTGCCAGCAGTTGGGACAGGGGTCGTTCGGAAGCTTTCTTT.

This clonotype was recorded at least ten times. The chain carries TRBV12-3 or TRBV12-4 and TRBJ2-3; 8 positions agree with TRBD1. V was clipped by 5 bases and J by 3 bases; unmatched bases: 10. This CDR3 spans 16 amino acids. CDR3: CASSPGQGLVTDTQYF. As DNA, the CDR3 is TGTGCCAGCAGTCCCGGACAGGGTTTGGTGACAGATACGCAGTATTTT.

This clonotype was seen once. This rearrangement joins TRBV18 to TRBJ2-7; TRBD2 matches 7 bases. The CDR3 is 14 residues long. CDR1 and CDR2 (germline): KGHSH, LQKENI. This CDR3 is CVNSPDRRGREQYF. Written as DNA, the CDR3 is TGTGTCAACTCACCGGACCGGCGGGGGAGGGAGCAGTACTTC.

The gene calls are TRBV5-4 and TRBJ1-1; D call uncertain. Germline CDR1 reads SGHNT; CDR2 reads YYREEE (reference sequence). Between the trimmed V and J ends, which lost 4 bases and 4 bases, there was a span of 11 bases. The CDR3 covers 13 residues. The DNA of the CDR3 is TGTGCCAGCAGCCCCCGAGTGGCCACTGAAGCTTTCTTT. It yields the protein CASSPRVATEAFF.

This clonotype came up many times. CDR3 in DNA: TGTGCCAGCACCCTGCGGTTGGGTTTGAATACGCAGTATTTT. Translation gives CASTLRLGLNTQYF. The chain joins TRBV28 to TRBJ2-3; D call uncertain. Germline V gene data show CDR1 as MDHEN and CDR2 as SYDVKM. CDR3 size: 14 residues. V lost 7 bases to trimming and J lost 7 bases, with 18 bases between them.

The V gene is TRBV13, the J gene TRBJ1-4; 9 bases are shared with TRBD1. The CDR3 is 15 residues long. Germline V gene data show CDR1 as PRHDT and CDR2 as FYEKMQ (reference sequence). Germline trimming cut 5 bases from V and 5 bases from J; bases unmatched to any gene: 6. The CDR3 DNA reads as TGTGCCAGCAGCGCCGGGACAGGGAAAAATGAAAAACTGTTTTTT. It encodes CASSAGTGKNEKLFF.

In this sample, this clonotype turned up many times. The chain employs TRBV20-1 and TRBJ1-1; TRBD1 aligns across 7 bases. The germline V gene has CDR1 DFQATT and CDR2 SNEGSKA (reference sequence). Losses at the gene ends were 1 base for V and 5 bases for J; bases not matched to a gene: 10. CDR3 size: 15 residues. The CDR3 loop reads CSARGQGKGETEAFF. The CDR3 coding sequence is TGCAGTGCTAGAGGACAGGGCAAGGGAGAAACTGAAGCTTTCTTT.

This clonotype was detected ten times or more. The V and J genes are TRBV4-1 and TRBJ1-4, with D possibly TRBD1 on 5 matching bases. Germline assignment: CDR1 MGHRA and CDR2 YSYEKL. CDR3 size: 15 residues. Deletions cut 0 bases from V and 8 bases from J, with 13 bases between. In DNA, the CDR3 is TGCGCCAGCAGCCAAGAAGGCAGGGAAGGCGAAAAACTGTTTTTT. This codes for CASSQEGREGEKLFF.

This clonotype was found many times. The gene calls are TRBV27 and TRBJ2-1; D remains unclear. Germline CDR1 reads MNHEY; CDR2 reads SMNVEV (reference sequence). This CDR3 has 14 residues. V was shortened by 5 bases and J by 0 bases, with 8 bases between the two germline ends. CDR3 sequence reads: CASSPVFSYNEQFF. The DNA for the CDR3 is TGTGCCAGCAGTCCAGTTTTCTCCTACAATGAGCAGTTCTTC.

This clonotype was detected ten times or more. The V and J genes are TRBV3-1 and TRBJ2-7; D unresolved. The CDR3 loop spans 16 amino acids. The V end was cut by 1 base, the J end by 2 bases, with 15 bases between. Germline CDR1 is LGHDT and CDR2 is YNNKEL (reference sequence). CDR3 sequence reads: CASSQGWIGSAYEQYF. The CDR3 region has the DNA TGTGCCAGCAGCCAAGGGTGGATCGGTTCCGCCTACGAGCAGTACTTC.

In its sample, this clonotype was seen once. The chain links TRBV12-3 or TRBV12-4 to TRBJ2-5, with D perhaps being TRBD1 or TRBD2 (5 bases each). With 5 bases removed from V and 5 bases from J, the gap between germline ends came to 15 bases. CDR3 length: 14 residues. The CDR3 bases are TGTGCCAGCAGTCCGACAGCACGCGGGGAGACCCAGTACTTC. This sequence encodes CASSPTARGETQYF.

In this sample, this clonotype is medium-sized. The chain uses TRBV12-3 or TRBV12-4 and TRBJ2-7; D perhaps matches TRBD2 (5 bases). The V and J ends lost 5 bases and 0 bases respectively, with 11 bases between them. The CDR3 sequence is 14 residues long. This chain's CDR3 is CASSPDGGSYEQYF. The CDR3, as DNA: TGTGCCAGCAGTCCGGACGGAGGCTCCTACGAGCAGTACTTC.

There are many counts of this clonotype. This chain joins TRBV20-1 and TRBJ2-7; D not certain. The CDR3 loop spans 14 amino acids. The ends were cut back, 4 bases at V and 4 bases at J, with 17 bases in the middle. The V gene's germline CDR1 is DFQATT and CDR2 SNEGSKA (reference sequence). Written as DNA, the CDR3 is TGCAGTGCTATCGCCCCCCTCAGCCGTTACGAGCAGTACTTC. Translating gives CSAIAPLSRYEQYF.

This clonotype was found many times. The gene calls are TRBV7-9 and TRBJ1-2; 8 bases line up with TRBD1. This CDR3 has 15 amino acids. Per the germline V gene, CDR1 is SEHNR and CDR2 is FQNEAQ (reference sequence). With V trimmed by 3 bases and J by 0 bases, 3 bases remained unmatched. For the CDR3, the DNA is TGTGCCAGCAGCTTTGGGACAGGAGCTAACTATGGCTACACCTTC. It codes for CASSFGTGANYGYTF.